This TCR beta chain was captured in a study of blood T cell repertoires in COVID-19. Study-wide background: Whether acute or convalescent, the COVID-19 samples came from the United States, Italy and Spain. Sources were T cells, B-cell-depleted T cells, or PBMCs; the material itself was cDNA or gDNA.

Measured with immunoSEQ multiplex PCR; TCRdb has only the in-frame clones, and not every one. The data contain approximately 240,000 clones, approximately 82% of them singletons. The CDR3 extends over 13 amino acids. Deletions cut 4 bases from V and 2 bases from J, with 8 bases between. CDR1 is LGHDT and CDR2 is YNNKEL in the germline V gene (reference sequence). The genes are TRBV3-1 (or the pseudogene TRBV3-2) and TRBJ2-5; the D gene is possibly TRBD1 (5 bases). This TCR was sampled from a woman of 80 years or more with active or convalescent COVID-19. The specimen sequenced was peripheral blood. The CDR3 DNA is TGTGCCAGCAGCCCGACAGTACAAGAGACCCAGTACTTC. It is translated as CASSPTVQETQYF.